This T cell receptor (beta chain) was identified during a study of CD8+ T cells in alopecia areata. Study-wide results and caveats: Tofacitinib significantly lowered scalp clonality and expanded CD8+ clones among the top 100.

Germline values: CDR1 LNHNV, CDR2 YYDKDF (reference sequence). V shed 1 base, J shed 5 bases, and the junction held 8 bases outside the gene matches. The CDR3 has 17 residues. In each case, RNA was isolated and then reverse transcribed into cDNA as the sequencing template. Generated by immunoSEQ multiplex PCR, the TCRdb table keeps only in-frame clones and is missing some. The sample has under 250,000 clones, under 60% seen once. Indicated treatment: oral pan-JAK inhibitor, 5-10 mg twice daily. This clone was seen only once. Its antigen is still unknown. Source: CD4+ T cells sorted from blood, taken at week 4, from a patient treated with tofacitinib. This clonotype originated in a human donor with alopecia areata. The J gene is TRBJ2-3, the V gene TRBV15; 11 positions agree with TRBD1. The chain's CDR3 is CATSRALGQGAGDTQYF. The CDR3 DNA reads TGTGCCACCAGCAGAGCCCTCGGACAGGGGGCTGGAGATACGCAGTATTTT.